The clone carrying this TCR beta chain was found many times. Germline CDR1 MNHEY, CDR2 SVGEGT. Trimming at V came to 0 bases and at J to 3 bases, leaving 8 bases not matched to a gene. The CDR3 totals 18 residues. In TCRdb, the reads were re-called with MiXCR into one record per CDR3 protein. The sample records around 74,000 distinct CDR3 sequences, 3.5% to 4.5% being singletons. The sample comes from a study of T cell repertoires in cytomegalovirus infection. Turning to the study itself: CMV infection plus the matching HLA type was flagged by public TCR beta signatures.

Sequenced material: PBMCs. The sequence was collected from a human donor in good health (CMV status not recorded). Some clones in this sample may be carry-over from other donors' samples. The chain joins TRBV6-2 or TRBV6-3 to TRBJ2-2, with 9 bases identical to TRBD1. The CDR3 bases are TGTGCCAGCAGTTACTCTGTAGCGAGGACAGGGGACACCGGGGAGCTGTTTTTT. Translation: CASSYSVARTGDTGELFF.